The 14 T cell receptor beta chains reported below all come from one sample, sequenced in a study of graft-versus-host responses after intestinal transplantation listed by TCRdb under 2021. Their target antigens are unknown. The time point label corresponds to: cells obtained before transplantation from donor or recipient. Preparation of the library involved the immunoSEQ multiplex PCR assay. TCRdb limited this immuneACCESS table to in-frame rearrangements with V and J called. A share of clones is missing; checked studies link under half to unresolved V genes, and the rest is unexplained. The sample profile shows 99,000 or so clones; around 92% of them were found once. Clones ranked in the top ten supply around 0.07% of the sample. The sample in question was unstimulated CD8+ T cells sorted from spleen or lymph node cells, obtained before transplant. These receptors were collected from a human donor who was the organ donor for an intestinal transplant.

The chain employs TRBV10-3 and TRBJ2-5, with 8 nucleotides matching TRBD2. Germline CDR1 is ENHRY and CDR2 is SYGVKD. The CDR3 runs to 14 residues. Trimming at V came to 3 bases and at J to 0 bases, leaving 0 bases not matched to a gene. The CDR3 DNA sequence: TGTGCCATCAGTGAACTAGCGGACCAAGAGACCCAGTACTTC. This translates into CAISELADQETQYF.

CDR3 region: CASRGRDSHYEQYF. Written as DNA, the CDR3 is TGTGCCAGTAGGGGAAGGGACAGCCACTACGAGCAGTACTTC. This sequence joins TRBV11-2 and TRBJ2-7; 7 bases agree with TRBD1. The CDR3 has 14 amino acids. V gave up 9 bases and J gave up 3 bases; unmatched junction bases: 11. CDR1 SGHAT and CDR2 FQNNGV come from the germline V gene.

DNA for the CDR3: TGTGCCAGCAGCTTCCTCCTAGCGGGGGCCTACAATGAGCAGTTCTTC. It encodes CASSFLLAGAYNEQFF. The chain couples TRBV7-9 to TRBJ2-1, with 10 bases identical to TRBD2. The germline gives CDR1 SEHNR, CDR2 FQNEAQ (reference sequence). CDR3 length: 16 amino acids. J gave up 2 bases and V 3 bases, and 4 bases lay outside the gene matches.

The chain has TRBV19 and TRBJ2-2, with TRBD2 matching 8 bases. The CDR3 covers 17 residues. The ends lost 5 bases at V and 4 bases at J; junction bases unmatched: 12. Germline V gene lookup returns CDR1 LNHDA and CDR2 SQIVND (reference sequence). The DNA of the CDR3 is TGTGCCAGTAGTCCACTACGTACTAGCGGAATCACCGGGGAGCTGTTTTTT. It is translated as CASSPLRTSGITGELFF. The variable domain in full, with the rest retrieved from reference TRBV19 and TRBJ2-2, is DGGITQSPKYLFRKEGQNVTLSCEQNLNHDAMYWYRQDPGQGLRLIYYSQIVNDFQKGDIAEGYSVSREKKESFPLTVTSAQKNPTAFYLCASSPLRTSGITGELFFGEGSRLTVL.

This chain uses TRBV10-2 with TRBJ2-1, with D tentatively TRBD1 (5 bases). Germline values: CDR1 WSHSY, CDR2 SAAADI. The V gene lost 3 bases and the J gene lost 2 bases, with 17 bases spanning the gap. This CDR3 contains 17 residues. This chain's CDR3 is CASSERQGMSAYNEQFF. In DNA form, the CDR3 reads TGCGCCAGCAGTGAACGGCAGGGAATGTCTGCCTACAATGAGCAGTTCTTC.

The chain links TRBV28 to TRBJ2-5, with 8 nucleotides matching TRBD2. This CDR3 contains 14 residues. Trimming removed 7 bases from V and 3 bases from J; junction bases left unmatched: 7. The germline V gene encodes CDR1 MDHEN and CDR2 SYDVKM. DNA of the CDR3: TGTGCCAGCACCAAAAGTAGCGGGGAAGAGACCCAGTACTTC. It encodes CASTKSSGEETQYF.

This sequence joins TRBV6-1 and TRBJ2-5; 12 positions match TRBD2. Trimming at V came to 4 bases and at J to 6 bases, leaving 3 bases not matched to a gene. The germline CDR1 and CDR2 sequences are MNHNS and SASEGT. The CDR3 covers 14 residues. Written as DNA, the CDR3 is TGTGCCAGCAGTGGACTAGCGGGAGAGCAGACCCAGTACTTC. Residues: CASSGLAGEQTQYF.

In DNA form, the CDR3 reads TGTGCCAGCGGAGCATATGCAACTAATGAAAAACTGTTTTTT. It translates to CASGAYATNEKLFF. The chain links TRBV9 to TRBJ1-4; D is uncertain. The length of the CDR3 is 14 residues. V lost 7 bases and J 0 bases, leaving 10 bases between the germline ends. Germline loops: CDR1 SGDLS, CDR2 YYNGEE.

In this sample, this clone turned up once. The V and J genes are TRBV10-3 and TRBJ1-1; D is unclear. Germline CDR1 and CDR2: ENHRY and SYGVKD. This CDR3 is 14 amino acids long. V lost 4 bases and J 1 base, leaving 10 bases between the germline ends. CDR3 coding DNA: TGTGCCATCAGTGTATCCTCGGGGAACACTGAAGCTTTCTTT. This codes for CAISVSSGNTEAFF.

The chain uses TRBV27 and TRBJ1-5, with 8 nucleotides matching TRBD1. J lost 1 base, V lost 3 bases, and 5 bases had no gene match. The CDR3 totals 16 residues. Germline lookup yields CDR1 MNHEY and CDR2 SMNVEV (reference sequence). The CDR3 sequence: CASSLTTGGSNQPQHF. CDR3 sequence (DNA): TGTGCCAGCAGTTTGACTACAGGGGGGAGCAATCAGCCCCAGCATTTT.

V usage is TRBV7-3 and J usage is TRBJ2-1; D perhaps matches TRBD2 (7 bases). The CDR3 sequence is 13 residues long. Germline-derived CDR1 and CDR2 are SGHTA and FQGTGA. Trimming took 4 bases from V and 9 from J, leaving 13 bases between them. This chain's CDR3 is CASSSEGGGEQFF. The CDR3 DNA is TGTGCCAGCAGCTCTGAAGGGGGGGGTGAGCAGTTCTTC.

The chain combines TRBV13 with TRBJ2-1, with TRBD2 matching over 9 bases. Germline assignment: CDR1 PRHDT and CDR2 FYEKMQ (reference sequence). CDR3 length: 14 residues. Losses at the gene ends were 3 bases for V and 8 bases for J; bases not matched to a gene: 5. The DNA for the CDR3 is TGTGCCAGCAGCTTTTCTAGCGGGATAGATGAGCAGTTCTTC. Translated: CASSFSSGIDEQFF.

The chain is built from TRBV28 and TRBJ2-7; tentative D call: TRBD1 (6 bases). The V gene's germline CDR1 is MDHEN and CDR2 SYDVKM. The CDR3 extends over 13 amino acids. V was shortened by 2 bases and J by 4 bases, with 9 bases between the two germline ends. CDR3 region: CASSLNRAYEQYF. The CDR3 nucleotides read TGTGCCAGCAGTTTAAACAGGGCTTACGAGCAGTACTTC.

The genes are TRBV15 and TRBJ2-2, with D possibly TRBD1 on 6 matching bases. The CDR3 spans 13 residues. The V end lost 8 bases, the J end lost 5 bases, and 12 bases lay between the germline ends. In germline, CDR1 is LNHNV, CDR2 YYDKDF (reference sequence). Here the CDR3 reads CATAGTSTGELFF. Written as DNA, the CDR3 is TGTGCCACCGCAGGGACATCAACCGGGGAGCTGTTTTTT.